The 8 T cell receptor beta chains listed next were all sequenced from one sample in a study of cytomegalovirus exposure and HLA in healthy donors. The PCR had 60 Vbeta and 13 Jbeta primers. TCRdb's table, derived via immunoSEQ multiplex PCR, lists solely in-frame clones and lacks some. This table holds some 220,000 clones, around four fifths found once. The sequenced sample was PBMCs. The receptors originated from a woman between 35 and 50 years old in good health and CMV-seronegative.

Points on this clone: A junction end diverges from the germline sequence, so it may reflect a read error. The chain uses TRBV7-9 and TRBJ1-6; a possible D gene is TRBD1 (5 bases). This CDR3 region has 17 residues. The germline V gene has CDR1 SEHNR and CDR2 FQNEAQ (reference sequence). In nucleotides, the CDR3 is TGTTCCAGCAGCTTAGCTTGGGACTCCGACCTTAATTCACCCCTCCACTTT. Translation gives CSSSLAWDSDLNSPLHF.

The V and J genes are TRBV7-2 and TRBJ2-7; D perhaps matches TRBD2 (7 bases). The length of the CDR3 is 14 residues. V gave up 3 bases and J gave up 3 bases, with 12 bases separating them. CDR1 and CDR2 from the germline V gene are SGHTA and FQGNSA. The CDR3 sequence: CASSFGGGLYEQYF. Here the CDR3 DNA reads TGTGCCAGCAGCTTTGGGGGGGGCCTCTACGAGCAGTACTTC.

V and J are TRBV25-1 and TRBJ2-7; 7 nucleotides line up with TRBD2. CDR3 length: 12 residues. The ends lost 7 bases at V and 5 bases at J; junction bases unmatched: 5. The germline V gene has CDR1 MGHDK and CDR2 SYGVNS. The CDR3 reads CASTEGGNEQYF. The CDR3 DNA reads TGTGCCAGCACCGAGGGAGGGAACGAGCAGTACTTC.

J is TRBJ2-7 and V is TRBV14; 7 positions match TRBD1. Per the germline V gene, CDR1 is SGHDN and CDR2 is FVKESK. V lost 6 bases, J lost 5 bases, and 7 bases stayed unmatched. This CDR3 has 13 residues. CDR3 amino acids: CASRSTGTDEQYF. CDR3 nucleotides: TGTGCCAGCAGATCAACAGGGACAGACGAGCAGTACTTC.

The chain is built from TRBV18 and TRBJ2-1; the match to TRBD2 covers 13 bases. The V segment lost 3 bases and the J segment 9 bases; nucleotides outside the gene matches: 5. The length of the CDR3 is 15 residues. Germline loops: CDR1 KGHSH, CDR2 LQKENI. CDR3 in amino acids: CASSPGLAGAAEQFF. The CDR3 bases are TGTGCCAGCTCACCCGGACTAGCGGGGGCGGCTGAGCAGTTCTTC.

V is TRBV29-1 and J is TRBJ2-1; the D is unclear. The CDR3 totals 12 residues. The germline V and J ends were trimmed by 7 bases and 4 bases, with 11 bases remaining between them. Germline V gene data show CDR1 as SQVTM and CDR2 as ANQGSEA. CDR3: CSAPTTYNEQFF. The CDR3 nucleotides read TGCAGCGCTCCGACAACTTACAATGAGCAGTTCTTC.

As to this clone: Its ends do not fully match the called genes, so a read error is possible. V usage is TRBV7-6 and J usage is TRBJ1-1; D unclear. CDR1 is SGHVS and CDR2 is FNYEAQ in the germline V gene. This CDR3 has 14 residues. Written as DNA, the CDR3 is TGTGCCAGCAGCTTATTTGACGGGAACGCTGAAGCTTTCTTT. This sequence encodes CASSLFDGNAEAFF.

The V and J genes are TRBV5-1 and TRBJ2-7; TRBD1 might be the D (6 bases). CDR1 and CDR2 from the germline V gene are SGHRS and YFSETQ. V dropped 1 base and J dropped 5 bases, with 13 bases sitting between them. The CDR3 extends over 14 amino acids. CDR3 nucleotides: TGCGCCAGCAGCTTGACTCTGACAGGCCACGAGCAGTACTTC. It encodes CASSLTLTGHEQYF.